The sequence of this T cell receptor beta chain was determined in a study of T cell changes during pregnancy in multiple sclerosis. The table came from immunoSEQ multiplex PCR; TCRdb's copy has only in-frame clones and leaves some out. The sample has 78,000 or so clones, approximately 90% seen once. Sequenced here: peripheral blood, sampled before pregnancy. The TCR sequence derives from a female donor with multiple sclerosis, enrolled in a pregnancy study.

The CDR3: CASSIGLAVTDTQYF. The CDR3 nucleotides read TGTGCCAGCAGTATAGGACTAGCGGTCACAGATACGCAGTATTTT. The V call is TRBV7-9, the J call TRBJ2-3; TRBD2 matches at 10 bases. Germline CDR1 and CDR2: SEHNR and FQNEAQ (reference sequence). Unmatched junction bases numbered 5, after V lost 6 bases and J lost 2 bases. CDR3 size: 15 residues.